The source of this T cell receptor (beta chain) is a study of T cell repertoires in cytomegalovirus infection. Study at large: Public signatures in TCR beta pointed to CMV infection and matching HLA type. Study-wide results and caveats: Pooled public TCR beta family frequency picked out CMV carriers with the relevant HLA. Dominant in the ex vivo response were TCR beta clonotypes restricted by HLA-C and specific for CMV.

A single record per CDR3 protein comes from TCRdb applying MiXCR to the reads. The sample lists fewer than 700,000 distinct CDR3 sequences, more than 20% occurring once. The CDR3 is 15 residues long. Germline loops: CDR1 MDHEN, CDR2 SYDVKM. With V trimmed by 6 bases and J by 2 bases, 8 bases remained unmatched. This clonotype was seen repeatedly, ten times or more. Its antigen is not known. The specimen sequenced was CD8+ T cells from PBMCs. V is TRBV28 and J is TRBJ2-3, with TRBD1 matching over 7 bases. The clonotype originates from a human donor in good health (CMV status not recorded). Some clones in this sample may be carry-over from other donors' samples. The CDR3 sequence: CASSRRGTNTDTQYF. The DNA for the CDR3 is TGTGCCAGCAGCCGCAGGGGGACCAACACAGATACGCAGTATTTT.